This TCR beta chain was captured in a study of follicular helper T cells after annual influenza vaccination. Whole-study findings and limits: ICOS-CD38- cTfh most often held earlier Day 7 ICOS+CD38+ clones.

Germline V CDR1 and CDR2: MNHNS, SASEGT. The CDR3 is made up of 15 amino acids. Trimming at V came to 8 bases and at J to 4 bases, leaving 9 bases not matched to a gene. A remark on this clone: Its antigen is still unknown.

Sample time point: 2014-2015 season, pre-vaccination. TCRdb's table, derived via immunoSEQ multiplex PCR, lists solely in-frame clones and lacks some. The sample contains several thousand clones, approximately 80% of which appear only once. The V call is TRBV6-1, the J call TRBJ2-2, with 8 positions matching TRBD2. This specimen was CXCR5+ CD38- circulating T follicular helper cells from blood, taken on the day of influenza vaccination. Described subset: circulating Tfh, non-naive CD4+CXCR5+PD-1+ (ICOS+CD38+ or ICOS-CD38-). This receptor was taken from an adult who received the influenza vaccine. The CDR3 here is CASRESGGPTGELFF. The CDR3 DNA reads TGTGCCAGCCGAGAGAGCGGGGGACCCACCGGGGAGCTGTTTTTT.